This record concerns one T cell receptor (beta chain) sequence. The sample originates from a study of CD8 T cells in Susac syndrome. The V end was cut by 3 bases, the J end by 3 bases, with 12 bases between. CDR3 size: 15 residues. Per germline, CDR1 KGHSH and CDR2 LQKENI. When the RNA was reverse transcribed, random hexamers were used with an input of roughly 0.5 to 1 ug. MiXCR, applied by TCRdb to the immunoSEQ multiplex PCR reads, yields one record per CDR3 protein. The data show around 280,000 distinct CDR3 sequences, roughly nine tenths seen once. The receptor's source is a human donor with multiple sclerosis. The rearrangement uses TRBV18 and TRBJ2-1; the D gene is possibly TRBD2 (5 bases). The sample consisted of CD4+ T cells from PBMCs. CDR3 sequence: CASSPPSGLYNEQFF. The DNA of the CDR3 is TGTGCCAGCTCACCCCCAAGCGGCCTCTACAATGAGCAGTTCTTC.